One sample yielded the 22 T cell receptor beta chains listed below, sequenced in a study of vaccination and CD4 T cells after COVID-19. Treatment here: approximately nine-day PBMC culture with coronavirus spike peptide pools or control peptides (ViraFEST assay). No cognate antigen is known for these TCRs. The Oncomine TCR Beta short-read assay was what sequenced the DNA obtained from cultured CD4+ T cells. TCRdb passed the PCR reads through MiXCR, listing each CDR3 protein once. The data show 15,000 to 20,000 distinct CDR3 sequences, with less than 65% seen just once and about 32% held by the top ten. The source material was cultured CD4+ T cells from blood, sampled after SARS-CoV-2 vaccination. The source of these receptors is a human donor with COVID-19.

There are a few counts of this clonotype. V and J are TRBV6-1 and TRBJ1-5; 8 bases match TRBD1. The trim removed 6 bases at V and 5 bases at J, leaving 12 bases unmatched. Germline V gene lookup returns CDR1 MNHNS and CDR2 SASEGT. The CDR3 spans 16 residues. The CDR3, as DNA: TGTGCCAGCAGGAACAGGGGGACTACCGAGGATCAGCCCCAGCATTTT. This translates into CASRNRGTTEDQPQHF.

V and J are TRBV5-1 and TRBJ2-3; 8 bases align to TRBD1. Looked up from germline, CDR1 is SGHRS and CDR2 is YFSETQ. CDR3 length equals 15 residues. The V segment lost 8 bases and the J segment 3 bases; nucleotides outside the gene matches: 11. The CDR3 spells CASYPQDRVTDTQYF. The CDR3 DNA reads TGCGCCAGTTACCCCCAGGACAGGGTGACAGATACGCAGTATTTT.

The gene calls are TRBV27 and TRBJ2-2; 7 bases line up with TRBD1. The junction had 1 base not matched to a gene; V was cut back by 4 bases and J by 5 bases. The CDR3 contains 13 residues. Germline CDR1 MNHEY, CDR2 SMNVEV (reference sequence). CDR3 in DNA: TGTGCCAGCAGTTACAGGGGAACCGGGGAGCTGTTTTTT. Translation: CASSYRGTGELFF.

The chain employs TRBV6-1 and TRBJ2-7, with D possibly TRBD2 on 6 matching bases. Per the germline V gene, CDR1 is MNHNS and CDR2 is SASEGT. This CDR3 spans 19 amino acids. V was trimmed by 2 bases and J by 3 bases, leaving 26 bases between them. CDR3 nucleotides: TGTGCCAGCAGTGAAAGGTCCTGGGGAACAGAAAATAGCGGCTACGAGCAGTACTTC. This gives the protein CASSERSWGTENSGYEQYF.

The rearrangement joins TRBV19 to TRBJ2-7; 8 bases match TRBD2. From germline, CDR1 is LNHDA and CDR2 SQIVND (reference sequence). V was clipped by 1 base and J by 2 bases; unmatched bases: 4. The CDR3 covers 15 residues. CDR3 DNA: TGTGCCAGTAGTATAGGGCCAGCGGGGGCCTACGAGCAGTACTTC. It translates to CASSIGPAGAYEQYF.

The rearrangement joins TRBV6-1 to TRBJ1-1; TRBD1 is a possible D gene (5 bases). Trimming removed 6 bases from V and 0 bases from J, with 17 bases in between. Germline V CDR1 and CDR2: MNHNS, SASEGT. The CDR3 totals 16 residues. The CDR3 nucleotides read TGTGCCAGCAGGAGGTCAGGGCGAGAACTGAACACTGAAGCTTTCTTT. It translates to CASRRSGRELNTEAFF.

The V gene is TRBV27, the J gene TRBJ2-3, with D uncertain. V was shortened by 5 bases and J by 2 bases, with 5 bases between the two germline ends. CDR3 length: 12 amino acids. Germline loops: CDR1 MNHEY, CDR2 SMNVEV (reference sequence). The CDR3 DNA reads as TGTGCCAGCAGTCAAGCCACAGATACGCAGTATTTT. Translation: CASSQATDTQYF.

This clonotype was seen a handful of times. The chain couples TRBV6-5 to TRBJ2-3; D is perhaps TRBD2 (6 bases). V lost 0 bases and J 5 bases, leaving 15 bases between the germline ends. Germline loops: CDR1 MNHEY, CDR2 SVGAGI. The length of the CDR3 is 16 residues. CDR3 region: CASSYSKAGLRDTQYF. In DNA form, the CDR3 reads TGTGCCAGCAGTTACTCGAAGGCGGGGCTGAGAGATACGCAGTATTTT.

V and J are TRBV28 and TRBJ1-1; D unresolved. The germline CDR1 and CDR2 sequences are MDHEN and SYDVKM. Trimming took off 8 bases at V and 4 bases at J, with 26 bases between the two ends. This CDR3 region has 17 residues. This CDR3 is CASAPGGISGSGTEAFF. In DNA, the CDR3 is TGTGCCAGCGCCCCAGGAGGAATATCCGGGTCGGGCACTGAAGCTTTCTTT.

The chain couples TRBV12-3 or TRBV12-4 to TRBJ2-2; 12 bases agree with TRBD1. The length of the CDR3 is 17 residues. The J segment lost 5 bases and the V segment lost 6 bases, leaving 10 bases of the junction unmatched. The CDR3 DNA sequence: TGTGCCAGCAGACAGTGGGGACAGGGGGCGCGTACCGGGGAGCTGTTTTTT. Translation gives CASRQWGQGARTGELFF.

The gene calls are TRBV6-1 and TRBJ1-5, with D perhaps TRBD1 (5 bases). V lost 1 base to trimming and J lost 2 bases, with 9 bases between them. Germline V lookup: CDR1 MNHNS, CDR2 SASEGT. This CDR3 contains 15 residues. The CDR3 protein is CASSEVGGGNQPQHF. CDR3 nucleotide sequence: TGTGCCAGCAGTGAAGTGGGGGGTGGCAATCAGCCCCAGCATTTT.

This clonotype was detected a few times. V gene TRBV7-9 combines with J gene TRBJ2-7; D call uncertain. The CDR3 extends over 14 amino acids. V shed 5 bases and J shed 7 bases, with 18 bases lying between them. The germline gives CDR1 SEHNR, CDR2 FQNEAQ (reference sequence). CDR3 residues: CASSPWGAPREQYF. The CDR3 nucleotides are TGTGCCAGCAGCCCCTGGGGTGCTCCCCGTGAGCAGTACTTC. The full variable domain, rest sourced from reference TRBV7-9 and TRBJ2-7, is DTGVSQNPRHKITKRGQNVTFRCDPISEHNRLYWYRQTLGQGPEFLTYFQNEAQLEKSRLLSDRFSAERPKGSFSTLEIQRTEQGDSAMYLCASSPWGAPREQYFGPGTRLTVT.

The rearrangement joins TRBV15 to TRBJ2-1; tentatively, D is TRBD1 (5 bases). Germline values: CDR1 LNHNV, CDR2 YYDKDF (reference sequence). This CDR3 contains 18 residues. Trimming took 0 bases from V and 8 from J, leaving 23 bases between them. The CDR3 DNA follows: TGTGCCACCAGCAGAGATTTGGGCAGGGTACGGGTTGGGGATGAGCAGTTCTTC. It is translated as CATSRDLGRVRVGDEQFF.

The chain has TRBV7-8 and TRBJ1-5; 8 nucleotides match TRBD1. V gave up 2 bases and J gave up 3 bases; unmatched junction bases: 6. The CDR3 is made up of 16 amino acids. Germline V gives CDR1 SGHVS, CDR2 FQNEAQ. CDR3 sequence reads: CASSLTGTGHNQPQHF. The DNA of the CDR3 is TGTGCCAGCAGCTTAACCGGGACAGGCCACAATCAGCCCCAGCATTTT.

This clonotype was observed a few times. J is TRBJ1-1 and V is TRBV20-1; D uncertain. V lost 0 bases, J lost 1 base, and 12 bases lay in between. Germline V CDR1 and CDR2: DFQATT, SNEGSKA (reference sequence). The CDR3 consists of 15 residues. CDR3 region: CSARDRISWNTEAFF. As DNA, the CDR3 is TGCAGTGCTAGAGATCGGATCAGCTGGAACACTGAAGCTTTCTTT.

This clonotype was seen only a few times. The J gene is TRBJ1-1, the V gene TRBV28; no clear D. The CDR3 has 13 residues. Germline CDR1 and CDR2: MDHEN and SYDVKM. Trimming left V 1 base short and J 1 base short, with 4 bases between. CDR3 in DNA: TGTGCCAGCAGTTTATTGTGGAACACTGAAGCTTTCTTT. This sequence encodes CASSLLWNTEAFF.

V gene TRBV2 combines with J gene TRBJ2-3, with 14 positions matching TRBD2. Trimming took 4 bases from V and 6 from J; bases not matched to a gene: 12. Germline CDR1 is SNHLY and CDR2 is FYNNEI. CDR3 length: 18 residues. CDR3 sequence: CASSAQLRLAGGRDTQYF. CDR3 bases: TGTGCCAGCAGTGCTCAGCTGAGACTAGCGGGGGGGAGGGATACGCAGTATTTT.

This sequence joins TRBV10-3 and TRBJ2-2; 8 bases match TRBD1. CDR1 ENHRY and CDR2 SYGVKD come from the germline V gene. Trimming took 5 bases from V and 5 from J; bases not matched to a gene: 7. CDR3 length: 15 residues. The CDR3 is CAISRGQGGTGELFF. The CDR3 region has the DNA TGTGCCATCAGTAGAGGACAGGGTGGAACCGGGGAGCTGTTTTTT.

This sequence joins TRBV20-1 and TRBJ2-4; TRBD1 might be the D (6 bases). Between the trimmed V and J ends, which lost 3 bases and 0 bases, there was a span of 12 bases. CDR3 size: 15 residues. Germline V gene data show CDR1 as DFQATT and CDR2 as SNEGSKA (reference sequence). CDR3 DNA: TGCAGTGCTAGGACAGGAACTTTAGCCAAAAACATTCAGTACTTC. This codes for CSARTGTLAKNIQYF.

The chain joins TRBV4-2 to TRBJ2-5, with D uncertain. This CDR3 region has 13 residues. Between the trimmed V and J ends, which lost 3 bases and 0 bases, there was a span of 5 bases. Germline assignment: CDR1 LGHNA and CDR2 YNFKEQ. DNA for the CDR3: TGTGCCAGCAGCCAGGGAAACCAAGAGACCCAGTACTTC. Translated: CASSQGNQETQYF.

The chain combines TRBV20-1 with TRBJ2-1; 10 nucleotides agree with TRBD1. The CDR3 has 12 amino acids. Unmatched junction bases numbered 8, after V lost 7 bases and J lost 11 bases. CDR1 DFQATT and CDR2 SNEGSKA come from the germline V gene (reference sequence). Written as DNA, the CDR3 is TGCAGTGTTGGGACAGGGGTCGGTAAGCAGTTCTTC. The encoded protein is CSVGTGVGKQFF.

The V and J genes are TRBV6-1 and TRBJ2-5, with 9 bases fitting TRBD1. CDR3 size: 16 residues. With 5 bases clipped from V and 5 bases from J, the junction kept 12 bases outside the gene matches. Per the germline V gene, CDR1 is MNHNS and CDR2 is SASEGT. The DNA of the CDR3 is TGTGCCAGCAGTCCCGGACAGGGGAGGTTCGGTGAGACCCAGTACTTC. Translated, it gives CASSPGQGRFGETQYF.